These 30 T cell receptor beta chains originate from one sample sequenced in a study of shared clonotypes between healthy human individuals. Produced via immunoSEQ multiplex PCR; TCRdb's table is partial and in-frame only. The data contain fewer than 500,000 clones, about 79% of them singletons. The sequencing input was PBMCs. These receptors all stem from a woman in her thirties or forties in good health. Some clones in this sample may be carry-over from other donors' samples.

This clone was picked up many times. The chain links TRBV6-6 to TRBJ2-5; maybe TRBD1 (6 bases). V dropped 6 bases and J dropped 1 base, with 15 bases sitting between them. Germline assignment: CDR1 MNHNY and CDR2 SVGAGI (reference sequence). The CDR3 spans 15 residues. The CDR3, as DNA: TGTGCCAGCAGACCTTGGACAGTTTCCCAAGAGACCCAGTACTTC. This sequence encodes CASRPWTVSQETQYF.

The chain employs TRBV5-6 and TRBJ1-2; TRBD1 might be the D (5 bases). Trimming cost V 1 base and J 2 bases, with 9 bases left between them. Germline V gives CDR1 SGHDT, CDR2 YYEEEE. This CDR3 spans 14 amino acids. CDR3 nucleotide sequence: TGTGCCAGCAGCTTGACGGGGGGAAACTATGGCTACACCTTC. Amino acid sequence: CASSLTGGNYGYTF.

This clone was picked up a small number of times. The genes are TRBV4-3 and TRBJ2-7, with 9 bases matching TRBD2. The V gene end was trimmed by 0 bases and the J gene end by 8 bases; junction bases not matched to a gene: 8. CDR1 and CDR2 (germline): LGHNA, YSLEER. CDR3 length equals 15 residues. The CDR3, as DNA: TGCGCCAGCAGCCAAGACGGTAGCGGGAGTGATCAGCAGTACTTC. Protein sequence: CASSQDGSGSDQQYF.

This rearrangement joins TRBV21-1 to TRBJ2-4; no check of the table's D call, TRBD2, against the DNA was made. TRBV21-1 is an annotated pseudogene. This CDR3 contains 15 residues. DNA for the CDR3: TGTGCCAGCAGCAAAGCGCTTAGCGGAGAAAACATTCAGTACTTC. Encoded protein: CASSKALSGENIQYF.

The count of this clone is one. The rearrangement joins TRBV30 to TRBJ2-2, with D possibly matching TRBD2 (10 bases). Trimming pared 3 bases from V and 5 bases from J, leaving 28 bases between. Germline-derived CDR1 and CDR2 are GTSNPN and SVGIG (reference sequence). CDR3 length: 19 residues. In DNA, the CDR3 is TGTGCCTGGAGGGCGAGGACAGGGGTACGACTAGCGGGTACCGGGGAGCTGTTTTTT. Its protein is CAWRARTGVRLAGTGELFF. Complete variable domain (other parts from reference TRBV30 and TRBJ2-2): SQTIHQWPATLVQPVGSPLSLECTVEGTSNPNLYWYRQAAGRGLQLLFYSVGIGQISSEVPQNLSASRPQDRQFILSSKKLLLSDSGFYLCAWRARTGVRLAGTGELFFGEGSRLTVL.

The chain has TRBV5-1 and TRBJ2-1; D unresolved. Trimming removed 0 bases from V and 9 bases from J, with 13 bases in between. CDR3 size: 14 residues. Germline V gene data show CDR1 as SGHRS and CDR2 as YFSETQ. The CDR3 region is CASSLETLYSEQFF. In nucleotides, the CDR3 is TGCGCCAGCAGCTTGGAGACGCTATATAGTGAGCAGTTCTTC.

CDR3 nucleotide sequence: TGCAGCATTCATATCGGGTCAACGGACTACGAGCAGTACTTC. This translates into CSIHIGSTDYEQYF. This chain links TRBV29-1 with TRBJ2-7; D not resolved. V lost 8 bases and J lost 3, with 20 bases in between. The CDR3 contains 14 residues. Germline assignment: CDR1 SQVTM and CDR2 ANQGSEA.

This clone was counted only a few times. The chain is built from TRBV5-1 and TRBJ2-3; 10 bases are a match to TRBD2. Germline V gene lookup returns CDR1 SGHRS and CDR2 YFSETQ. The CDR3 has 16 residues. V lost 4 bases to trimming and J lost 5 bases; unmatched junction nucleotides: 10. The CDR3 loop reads CASSPGLAETVDTQYF. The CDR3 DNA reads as TGCGCCAGCAGCCCAGGACTAGCGGAGACGGTAGATACGCAGTATTTT.

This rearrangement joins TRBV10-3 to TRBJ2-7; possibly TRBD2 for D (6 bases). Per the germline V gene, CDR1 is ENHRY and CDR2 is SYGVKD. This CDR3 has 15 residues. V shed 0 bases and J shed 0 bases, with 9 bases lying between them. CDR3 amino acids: CAISESWEDSYEQYF. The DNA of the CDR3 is TGTGCCATCAGTGAGTCGTGGGAGGACTCCTACGAGCAGTACTTC.

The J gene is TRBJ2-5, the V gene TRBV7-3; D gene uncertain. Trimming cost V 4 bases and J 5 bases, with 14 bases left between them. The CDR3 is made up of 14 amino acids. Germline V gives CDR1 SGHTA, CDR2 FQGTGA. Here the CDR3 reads CASSSSGPRETQYF. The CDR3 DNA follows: TGTGCCAGCAGCTCCTCCGGGCCTCGGGAGACCCAGTACTTC.

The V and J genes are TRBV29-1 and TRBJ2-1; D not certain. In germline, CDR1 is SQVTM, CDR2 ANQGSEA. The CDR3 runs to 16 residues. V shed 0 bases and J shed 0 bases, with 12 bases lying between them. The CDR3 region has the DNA TGCAGCGTTGAAGATCGTAACCTCCCCTCCTACAATGAGCAGTTCTTC. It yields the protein CSVEDRNLPSYNEQFF.

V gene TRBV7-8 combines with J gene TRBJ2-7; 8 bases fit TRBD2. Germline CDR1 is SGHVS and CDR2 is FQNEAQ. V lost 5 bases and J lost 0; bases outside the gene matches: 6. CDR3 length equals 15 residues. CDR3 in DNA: TGTGCCAGCAGCCCCTTAGCGGGGCACTCCTACGAGCAGTACTTC. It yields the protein CASSPLAGHSYEQYF.

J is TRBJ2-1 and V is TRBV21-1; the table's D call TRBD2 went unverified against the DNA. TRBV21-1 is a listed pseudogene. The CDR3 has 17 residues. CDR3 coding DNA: TGTGCCAGCAGCAGATATAGCGGGACTAGCTCCTACAATGAGCAGTTCTTC. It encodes CASSRYSGTSSYNEQFF.

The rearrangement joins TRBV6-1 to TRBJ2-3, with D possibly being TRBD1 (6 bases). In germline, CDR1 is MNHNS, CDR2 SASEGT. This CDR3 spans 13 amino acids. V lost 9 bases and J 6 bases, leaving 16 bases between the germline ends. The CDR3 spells CASLVTGTDTQYF. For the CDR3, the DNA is TGTGCCAGTCTGGTAACAGGGACCGATACGCAGTATTTT.

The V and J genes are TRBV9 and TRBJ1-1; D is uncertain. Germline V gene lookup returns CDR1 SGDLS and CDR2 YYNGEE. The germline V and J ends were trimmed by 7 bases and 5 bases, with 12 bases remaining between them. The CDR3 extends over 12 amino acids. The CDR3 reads CASRGRGTEAFF. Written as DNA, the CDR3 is TGTGCCAGCCGCGGGCGCGGGACTGAAGCTTTCTTT.

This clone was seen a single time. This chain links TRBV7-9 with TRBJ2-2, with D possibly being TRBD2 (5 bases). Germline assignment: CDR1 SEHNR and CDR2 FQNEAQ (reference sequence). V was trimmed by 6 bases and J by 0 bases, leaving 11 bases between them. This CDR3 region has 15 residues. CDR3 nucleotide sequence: TGTGCCAGCAGGAGGGCTTCGGCGAACACCGGGGAGCTGTTTTTT. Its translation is CASRRASANTGELFF.

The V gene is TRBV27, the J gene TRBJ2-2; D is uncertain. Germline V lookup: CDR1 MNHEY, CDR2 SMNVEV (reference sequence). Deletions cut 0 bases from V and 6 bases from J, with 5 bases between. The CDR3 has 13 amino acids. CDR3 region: CASSLSLAGELFF. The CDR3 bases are TGTGCCAGCAGTTTATCTTTAGCCGGGGAGCTGTTTTTT.

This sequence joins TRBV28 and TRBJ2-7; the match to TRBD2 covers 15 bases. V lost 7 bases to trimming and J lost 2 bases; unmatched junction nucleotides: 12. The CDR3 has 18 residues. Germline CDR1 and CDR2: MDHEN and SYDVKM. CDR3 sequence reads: CASTPLGLAGGQAYEQYF. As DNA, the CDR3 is TGTGCCAGCACCCCCCTGGGACTAGCGGGAGGACAGGCCTACGAGCAGTACTTC.

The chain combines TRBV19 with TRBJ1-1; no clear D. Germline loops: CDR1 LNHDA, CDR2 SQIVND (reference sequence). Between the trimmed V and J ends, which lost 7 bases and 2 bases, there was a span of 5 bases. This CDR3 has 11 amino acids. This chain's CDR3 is CASNTNTEAFF. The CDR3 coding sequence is TGTGCCAGTAATACCAACACTGAAGCTTTCTTT.

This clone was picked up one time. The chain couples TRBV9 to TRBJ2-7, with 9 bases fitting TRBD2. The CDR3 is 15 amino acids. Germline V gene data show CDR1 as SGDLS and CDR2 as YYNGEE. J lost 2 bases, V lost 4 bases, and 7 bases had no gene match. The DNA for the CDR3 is TGTGCCAGCAGCCCGACTAGCGGAGGGGCCTACGAGCAGTACTTC. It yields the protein CASSPTSGGAYEQYF.

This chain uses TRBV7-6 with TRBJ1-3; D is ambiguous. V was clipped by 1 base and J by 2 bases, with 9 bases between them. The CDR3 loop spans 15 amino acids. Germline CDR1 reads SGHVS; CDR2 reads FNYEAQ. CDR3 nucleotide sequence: TGTGCCAGCAGCTTAGACAGAATCACTGGAAACACCATATATTTT. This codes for CASSLDRITGNTIYF.

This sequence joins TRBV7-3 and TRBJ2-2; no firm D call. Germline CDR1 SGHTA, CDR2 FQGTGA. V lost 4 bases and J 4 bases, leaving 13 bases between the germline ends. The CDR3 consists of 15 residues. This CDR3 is CASSSHTISTGELFF. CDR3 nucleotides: TGTGCCAGCAGCTCGCACACGATCTCCACCGGGGAGCTGTTTTTT.

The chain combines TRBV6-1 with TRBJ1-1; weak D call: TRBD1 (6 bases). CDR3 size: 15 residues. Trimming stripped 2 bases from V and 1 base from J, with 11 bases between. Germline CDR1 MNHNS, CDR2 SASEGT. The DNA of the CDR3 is TGTGCCAGCAGTGAATCGGGCAGGGGGAACACTGAAGCTTTCTTT. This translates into CASSESGRGNTEAFF.

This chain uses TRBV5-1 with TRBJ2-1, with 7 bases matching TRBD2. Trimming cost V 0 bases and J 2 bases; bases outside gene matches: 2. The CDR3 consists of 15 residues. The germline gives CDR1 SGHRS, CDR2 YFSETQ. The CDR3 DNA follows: TGCGCCAGCAGCTTGGGCGGGAGTCCCTACAATGAGCAGTTCTTC. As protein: CASSLGGSPYNEQFF.

The CDR3 nucleotides are TGCGCCAGCAGCTTGGTGTTTCAGGGAGGTCTGGCGGGAGTAGGCGAGCAGTACTTC. Translated: CASSLVFQGGLAGVGEQYF. This chain joins TRBV5-1 and TRBJ2-7; 7 nucleotides line up with TRBD2. The germline V gene encodes CDR1 SGHRS and CDR2 YFSETQ. V lost 0 bases, J lost 6 bases, and 21 bases stayed unmatched. CDR3 length: 19 amino acids.

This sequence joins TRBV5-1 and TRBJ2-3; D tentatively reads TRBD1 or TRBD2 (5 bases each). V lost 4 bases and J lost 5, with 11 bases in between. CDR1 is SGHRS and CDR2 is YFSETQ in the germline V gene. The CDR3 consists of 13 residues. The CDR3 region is CASSGTQGDTQYF. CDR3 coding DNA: TGCGCCAGCAGCGGGACGCAGGGAGATACGCAGTATTTT.

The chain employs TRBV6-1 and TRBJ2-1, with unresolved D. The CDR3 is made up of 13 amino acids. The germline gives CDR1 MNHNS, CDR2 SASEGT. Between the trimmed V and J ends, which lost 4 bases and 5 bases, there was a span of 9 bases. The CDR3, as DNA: TGTGCCAGCAGTGCCCATACCGACAATGAGCAGTTCTTC. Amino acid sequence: CASSAHTDNEQFF.

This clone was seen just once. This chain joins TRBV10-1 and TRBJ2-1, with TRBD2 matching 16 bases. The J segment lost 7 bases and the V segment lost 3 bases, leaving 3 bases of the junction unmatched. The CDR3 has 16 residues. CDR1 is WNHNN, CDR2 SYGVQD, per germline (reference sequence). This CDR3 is CASSDSGLAGGNEQFF. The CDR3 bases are TGCGCCAGCAGTGATTCGGGACTAGCGGGAGGGAATGAGCAGTTCTTC.

The CDR3 bases are TGTGCCAGCAGTGCGACGGGGGATGAGCAGTTCTTC. Encoded protein: CASSATGDEQFF. The J gene is TRBJ2-1, the V gene TRBV6-6, with a weak D call TRBD2 (6 bases). Germline V gene sequence: CDR1 MNHNY, CDR2 SVGAGI (reference sequence). V lost 5 bases to trimming and J lost 8 bases, with 10 bases between them. CDR3 length equals 12 residues.

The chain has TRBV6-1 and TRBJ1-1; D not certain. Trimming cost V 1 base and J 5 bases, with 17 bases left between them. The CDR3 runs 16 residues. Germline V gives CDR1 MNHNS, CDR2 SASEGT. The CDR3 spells CASSEGLGFLGTEAFF. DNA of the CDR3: TGTGCCAGCAGTGAAGGGTTAGGGTTCTTAGGGACTGAAGCTTTCTTT.